The clone carrying this T cell receptor (beta chain) occurred many times. This sample was included in a study of T cells in Graves' hyperthyroidism and ophthalmopathy. The CDR3 is 17 residues long. After removal of 1 base from V and 4 bases from J, the junction contained 12 bases not matched to a gene. The germline CDR1 and CDR2 sequences are LNHNV and YYDKDF (reference sequence). Using RNA transcripts as the source, TCR beta CDR3 regions were amplified. In the first-round RT-PCR of the TCR CDR3, the HTBI primer set was used. One entry per CDR3 protein, called by TCRdb with MiXCR from the multiplex PCR reads. This sample yields 300,000 to 400,000 distinct CDR3 sequences, of which 11% to 15% are seen a single time; under 30% belongs to the top ten.

The chain employs TRBV15 and TRBJ1-1; 7 positions match TRBD1. Specimen: blood. The TCR comes from a woman aged 25 to 45 with Graves' hyperthyroidism. DNA for the CDR3: TGTGCCACCAGCAGAGTCGGGACACCAGGGGGGAGCACTGAAGCTTTCTTT. Translating gives CATSRVGTPGGSTEAFF.